Below are 6 T cell receptor beta chains sequenced from a single sample in a study of blood T cell repertoires in COVID-19. The method was immunoSEQ multiplex PCR; TCRdb's version includes in-frame clones alone and lacks a portion of them. The sample comprises around 290,000 clones, around 90% of which are singletons, and just under 1% rests with the top ten. The sample comprised PBMCs or T cells enriched from blood (not recorded which). All receptors come from a woman in her 30s who had recovered from COVID-19.

The V call is TRBV10-1, the J call TRBJ2-3; D may be TRBD2 (6 bases). V lost 4 bases and J lost 1, with 21 bases in between. From germline, CDR1 is WNHNN and CDR2 SYGVQD (reference sequence). The CDR3 contains 18 residues. The CDR3 region is CASSGPDRTGVGTDTQYF. As DNA, the CDR3 is TGCGCCAGCAGTGGACCGGATAGGACGGGGGTAGGCACAGATACGCAGTATTTT.

The V and J genes are TRBV5-1 and TRBJ2-2; 9 nucleotides align to TRBD1. J gave up 6 bases and V 4 bases, and 7 bases lay outside the gene matches. The CDR3 consists of 15 residues. CDR1 and CDR2 from the germline V gene are SGHRS and YFSETQ. The CDR3: CASSKRQGEAGELFF. Written as DNA, the CDR3 is TGCGCCAGCAGCAAAAGACAGGGGGAGGCCGGGGAGCTGTTTTTT.

This clone came up once. The chain has TRBV7-9 and TRBJ1-5; D unresolved. The CDR3 covers 14 residues. The germline gives CDR1 SEHNR, CDR2 FQNEAQ (reference sequence). The V end lost 5 bases, the J end lost 2 bases, and 10 bases lay between the germline ends. CDR3 region: CASSESTGNQPQHF. The CDR3 bases are TGTGCCAGCAGCGAATCCACGGGCAATCAGCCCCAGCATTTT.

V usage is TRBV18 and J usage is TRBJ2-3; 7 bases are shared with TRBD2. V lost 3 bases, J lost 3 bases, and 12 bases stayed unmatched. CDR3 size: 17 residues. Germline CDR1 reads KGHSH; CDR2 reads LQKENI. CDR3 bases: TGTGCCAGCTCACCCCCCCGCAGCCTAGCGGAAACAGATACGCAGTATTTT. Translation: CASSPPRSLAETDTQYF.

V usage is TRBV19 and J usage is TRBJ1-3, with D perhaps matching TRBD1 (5 bases). The CDR3 is made up of 17 amino acids. CDR1 LNHDA and CDR2 SQIVND come from the germline V gene (reference sequence). V was trimmed by 2 bases and J by 5 bases, leaving 19 bases between them. CDR3 sequence: CASSIYLGGVPRNTIYF. For the CDR3, the DNA is TGTGCCAGTAGTATATACCTTGGAGGGGTACCCAGAAACACCATATATTTT. The full variable domain, with the rest looked up from reference TRBV19 and TRBJ1-3, is DGGITQSPKYLFRKEGQNVTLSCEQNLNHDAMYWYRQDPGQGLRLIYYSQIVNDFQKGDIAEGYSVSREKKESFPLTVTSAQKNPTAFYLCASSIYLGGVPRNTIYFGEGSWLTVV.

The CDR3 protein is CAISDTGGGSETQYF. The CDR3 DNA follows: TGTGCCATCAGTGATACAGGAGGGGGCTCGGAGACCCAGTACTTC. V gene TRBV10-3 combines with J gene TRBJ2-5; D perhaps matches TRBD1 (7 bases). Looked up from germline, CDR1 is ENHRY and CDR2 is SYGVKD. CDR3 length: 15 amino acids. V lost 3 bases to trimming and J lost 5 bases, with 16 bases between them.